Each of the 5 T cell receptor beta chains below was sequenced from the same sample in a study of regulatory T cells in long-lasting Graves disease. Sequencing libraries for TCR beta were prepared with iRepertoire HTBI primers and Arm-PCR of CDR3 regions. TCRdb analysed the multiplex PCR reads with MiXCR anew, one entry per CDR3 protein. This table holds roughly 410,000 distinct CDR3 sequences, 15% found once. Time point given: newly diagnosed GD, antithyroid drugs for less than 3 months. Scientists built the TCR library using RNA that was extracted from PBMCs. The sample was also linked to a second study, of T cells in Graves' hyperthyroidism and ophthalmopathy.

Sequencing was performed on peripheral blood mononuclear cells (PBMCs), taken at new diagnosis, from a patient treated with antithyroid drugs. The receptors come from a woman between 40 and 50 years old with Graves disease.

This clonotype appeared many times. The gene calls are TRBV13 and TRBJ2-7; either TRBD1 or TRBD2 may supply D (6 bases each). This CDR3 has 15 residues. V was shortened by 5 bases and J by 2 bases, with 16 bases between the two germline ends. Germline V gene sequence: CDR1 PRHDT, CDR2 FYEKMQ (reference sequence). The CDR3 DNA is TGTGCCAGCAGCCCCGGCCGAAGGGGGGCCTACGAGCAGTACTTC. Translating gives CASSPGRRGAYEQYF.

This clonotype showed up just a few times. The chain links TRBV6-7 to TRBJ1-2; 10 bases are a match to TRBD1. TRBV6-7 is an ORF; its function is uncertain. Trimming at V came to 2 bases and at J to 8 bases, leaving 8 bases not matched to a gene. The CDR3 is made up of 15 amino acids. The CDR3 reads CASSYLGQGVRGYTF. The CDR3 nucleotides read TGTGCCAGCAGTTACCTCGGACAGGGGGTGAGGGGCTACACCTTC.

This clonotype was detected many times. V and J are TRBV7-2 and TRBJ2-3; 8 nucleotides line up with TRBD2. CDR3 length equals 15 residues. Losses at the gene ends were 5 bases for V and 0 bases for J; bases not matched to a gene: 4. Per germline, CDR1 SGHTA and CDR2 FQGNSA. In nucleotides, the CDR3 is TGTGCCAGCAGCACGACTAGCGCTAGCACAGATACGCAGTATTTT. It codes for CASSTTSASTDTQYF. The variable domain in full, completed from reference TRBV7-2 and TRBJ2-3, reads GAGVSQSPSNKVTEKGKDVELRCDPISGHTALYWYRQSLGQGLEFLIYFQGNSAPDKSGLPSDRFSAERTGGSVSTLTIQRTQQEDSAVYLCASSTTSASTDTQYFGPGTRLTVL.

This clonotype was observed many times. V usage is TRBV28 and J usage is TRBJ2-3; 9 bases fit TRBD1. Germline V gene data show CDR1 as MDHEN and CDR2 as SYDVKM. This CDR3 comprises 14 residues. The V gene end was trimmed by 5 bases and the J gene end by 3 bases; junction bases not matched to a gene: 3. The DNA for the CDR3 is TGTGCCAGCAGTATGACAGGGGGGACAGATACGCAGTATTTT. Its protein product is CASSMTGGTDTQYF.

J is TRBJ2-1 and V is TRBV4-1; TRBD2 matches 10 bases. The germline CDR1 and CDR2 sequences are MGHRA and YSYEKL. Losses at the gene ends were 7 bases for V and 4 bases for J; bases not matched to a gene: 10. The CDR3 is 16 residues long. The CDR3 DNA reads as TGCGCCAGCACCGAGGGGCCTAGCGGGAGATACAATGAGCAGTTCTTC. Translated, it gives CASTEGPSGRYNEQFF.